The 19 T cell receptor beta chains below all came from one sample that was sequenced in a study of T cell repertoires in cytomegalovirus infection. These TCRs are of unknown antigen specificity. Each CDR3 protein gets one entry after TCRdb re-called the reads with MiXCR. The table lists 100,000 to 150,000 distinct CDR3 sequences, over 30% of them singletons. The material was CD8+ T cells from cultured PBMCs, obtained from culture after CMV antigen stimulation. The receptors shown here come from a human donor in good health (CMV status not recorded). Some clones in this sample may be carry-over from other donors' samples.

This clonotype was counted between two and nine times. This chain links TRBV7-6 with TRBJ2-1; no reliable D call. The CDR3 has 15 amino acids. The ends were cut back, 0 bases at V and 0 bases at J, with 6 bases in the middle. CDR1 and CDR2 from the germline V gene are SGHVS and FNYEAQ. The CDR3 region is CASSLAGSSYNEQFF. CDR3 nucleotides: TGTGCCAGCAGCTTAGCCGGAAGCTCCTACAATGAGCAGTTCTTC.

The chain uses TRBV7-3 and TRBJ2-5, with a tentative D call TRBD2 (6 bases). This CDR3 contains 15 residues. The germline V gene encodes CDR1 SGHTA and CDR2 FQGTGA. Trimming shortened V by 5 bases and J by 6 bases, and 19 bases separated the two germline ends. The CDR3 sequence: CASSPLAGSVQTQYF. The CDR3 DNA sequence: TGTGCCAGCAGCCCTCTGGCGGGGTCCGTGCAGACCCAGTACTTC.

This clonotype occurred once. The gene calls are TRBV2 and TRBJ2-3; 14 positions match TRBD2. V lost 1 base and J lost 1; bases outside the gene matches: 13. The CDR3 covers 21 residues. From germline, CDR1 is SNHLY and CDR2 FYNNEI. The CDR3 DNA reads TGTGCCAGCAGTGAAGGACTAGCGGGGGGGCCCCCCTTTCCCGGCACAGATACGCAGTATTTT. This codes for CASSEGLAGGPPFPGTDTQYF. The full variable domain, rest sourced from reference TRBV2 and TRBJ2-3, is EPEVTQTPSHQVTQMGQEVILRCVPISNHLYFYWYRQILGQKVEFLVSFYNNEISEKSEIFDDQFSVERPDGSNFTLKIRSTKLEDSAMYFCASSEGLAGGPPFPGTDTQYFGPGTRLTVL.

The chain combines TRBV7-8 with TRBJ2-5; D may match TRBD1 or TRBD2 (5 bases each). V lost 5 bases and J 5 bases, leaving 15 bases between the germline ends. Per the germline V gene, CDR1 is SGHVS and CDR2 is FQNEAQ. The CDR3 totals 14 residues. The CDR3 loop is CASSPLRGRETQYF. The DNA for the CDR3 is TGTGCCAGCAGCCCCCTGAGGGGAAGGGAGACCCAGTACTTC.

This clonotype was counted a few times. DNA for the CDR3: TGTGCCAGCAGCTTACCGGACAGGAGATACAATGAGCAGTTCTTC. As protein: CASSLPDRRYNEQFF. The chain combines TRBV7-9 with TRBJ2-1, with 7 nucleotides matching TRBD1. The CDR3 sequence is 15 residues long. V was pared by 2 bases and J by 4 bases, with 5 bases of the junction left unmatched. CDR1 and CDR2 from the germline V gene are SEHNR and FQNEAQ (reference sequence).

This clonotype was detected a few times. J is TRBJ1-4 and V is TRBV7-9; possible D gene TRBD1, 6 bases. The CDR3 consists of 14 residues. Trimming cost V 5 bases and J 5 bases, with 12 bases left between them. Looked up from germline, CDR1 is SEHNR and CDR2 is FQNEAQ (reference sequence). The CDR3 reads CASSPRDTNEKLFF. The CDR3 DNA sequence: TGTGCCAGCAGCCCCAGGGACACCAATGAAAAACTGTTTTTT. Full variable domain (outside the CDR3, taken from reference TRBV7-9 and TRBJ1-4): DTGVSQNPRHKITKRGQNVTFRCDPISEHNRLYWYRQTLGQGPEFLTYFQNEAQLEKSRLLSDRFSAERPKGSFSTLEIQRTEQGDSAMYLCASSPRDTNEKLFFGSGTQLSVL.

In DNA form, the CDR3 reads TGTGCCAGCAGATACGGACAGGGCGCCTACGAGCAGTACTTC. Amino acids: CASRYGQGAYEQYF. The chain employs TRBV7-2 and TRBJ2-7, with 8 bases matching TRBD1. With 6 bases clipped from V and 2 bases from J, the junction kept 6 bases outside the gene matches. Germline CDR1 is SGHTA and CDR2 is FQGNSA. The length of the CDR3 is 14 residues.

This sequence joins TRBV4-1 and TRBJ1-1; no reliable D call. Per germline, CDR1 MGHRA and CDR2 YSYEKL. The CDR3 extends over 13 amino acids. Trimming pared 3 bases from V and 4 bases from J, leaving 9 bases between. The CDR3: CASSQGWTTEAFF. The CDR3 DNA is TGCGCCAGCAGCCAGGGATGGACCACTGAAGCTTTCTTT.

The J gene is TRBJ2-3, the V gene TRBV7-6; tentatively, D is TRBD2 (7 bases). The V gene's germline CDR1 is SGHVS and CDR2 FNYEAQ. The CDR3 extends over 15 amino acids. V lost 5 bases and J 5 bases, leaving 17 bases between the germline ends. The CDR3 DNA follows: TGTGCCAGCAGCCCTGGGGGGGCGTTTGAAGATACGCAGTATTTT. It encodes CASSPGGAFEDTQYF.

This clonotype was detected a few times. The chain combines TRBV19 with TRBJ1-1; 9 nucleotides agree with TRBD1. Germline CDR1 reads LNHDA; CDR2 reads SQIVND (reference sequence). The CDR3 extends over 15 amino acids. V shed 4 bases and J 8 bases; nucleotides not matched to a gene: 11. CDR3 sequence reads: CASSTGGQGLSEAFF. The CDR3 region has the DNA TGTGCCAGTAGTACCGGGGGACAGGGTCTCTCCGAAGCTTTCTTT.

This clonotype appeared a few times. The chain carries TRBV11-2 and TRBJ2-7, with 7 bases that match TRBD1. Germline CDR1 and CDR2: SGHAT and FQNNGV. This CDR3 spans 14 amino acids. J gave up 3 bases and V 5 bases, and 7 bases lay outside the gene matches. CDR3 residues: CASSPGSGGYEQYF. CDR3 bases: TGTGCCAGCAGCCCCGGCTCAGGGGGCTACGAGCAGTACTTC.

This clonotype was seen ten or more times. The V call is TRBV6-2 or TRBV6-3, the J call TRBJ2-7; a possible D gene is TRBD1 (6 bases). The germline V gene encodes CDR1 MNHEY and CDR2 SVGEGT. V lost 7 bases, J lost 5 bases, and 18 bases lay in between. The CDR3 extends over 14 amino acids. The CDR3 here is CASKRTAMRDEQYF. The CDR3 DNA follows: TGTGCCAGCAAAAGGACAGCGATGAGAGACGAGCAGTACTTC.

V gene TRBV4-1 combines with J gene TRBJ2-3, with D hard to call. Between the trimmed V and J ends, which lost 6 bases and 6 bases, there was a span of 10 bases. The CDR3 has 12 residues. The germline V gene encodes CDR1 MGHRA and CDR2 YSYEKL. The DNA for the CDR3 is TGCGCCAGCAGATCCGCTCGGGATACGCAGTATTTT. Translating gives CASRSARDTQYF.

The chain combines TRBV6-2 or TRBV6-3 with TRBJ1-1; TRBD1 matches at 10 bases. The CDR3 has 14 amino acids. Trimming took 2 bases from V and 11 from J; bases not matched to a gene: 8. CDR1 is MNHEY, CDR2 SVGEGT, per germline. The CDR3 DNA is TGTGCCAGCAGTTACGGGTCGACAGGGGGCCTGGCTTTCTTT. The encoded protein is CASSYGSTGGLAFF.

The rearrangement links TRBV11-3 to TRBJ2-7, with a weak D call TRBD2 (6 bases). The CDR3 consists of 16 residues. The V end was cut by 1 base, the J end by 3 bases, with 16 bases between. Germline V gives CDR1 SGHNT, CDR2 YENEEA. The DNA of the CDR3 is TGTGCCAGCAGCTTAGTTTCGGGGGAGTTGCGCTACGAGCAGTACTTC. Translating gives CASSLVSGELRYEQYF.

The chain employs TRBV12-3 or TRBV12-4 and TRBJ1-1; D remains unclear. CDR3 length equals 12 residues. V was trimmed by 7 bases and J by 0 bases, leaving 6 bases between them. DNA of the CDR3: TGTGCCAGCATTTCCATGAACACTGAAGCTTTCTTT. Protein sequence: CASISMNTEAFF.

The chain is built from TRBV20-1 and TRBJ2-7; D is possibly TRBD1 (6 bases). Trimming pared 6 bases from V and 0 bases from J, leaving 9 bases between. The V gene's germline CDR1 is DFQATT and CDR2 SNEGSKA (reference sequence). This CDR3 has 12 residues. DNA of the CDR3: TGCAGTGCCCGGGACAACTCCTACGAGCAGTACTTC. Protein product: CSARDNSYEQYF.

CDR3 in DNA: TGCGCCAGCAGCCAAAGTAGCGGGTCTCAAGAGACCCAGTACTTC. Residues: CASSQSSGSQETQYF. The chain uses TRBV4-1 and TRBJ2-5; 7 bases match TRBD2. Looked up from germline, CDR1 is MGHRA and CDR2 is YSYEKL. The CDR3 loop spans 15 amino acids. V was pared by 2 bases and J by 2 bases, with 5 bases of the junction left unmatched.

The chain combines TRBV19 with TRBJ2-1; no definite D call. This CDR3 is 16 amino acids long. Germline-derived CDR1 and CDR2 are LNHDA and SQIVND (reference sequence). With 4 bases removed from V and 0 bases from J, the gap between germline ends came to 13 bases. The CDR3 here is CASSRPAESSYNEQFF. In DNA form, the CDR3 reads TGTGCCAGTAGTAGGCCAGCCGAGAGCTCCTACAATGAGCAGTTCTTC.